This TCR beta chain appears in the sequencing data of a study of T cells in Graves' hyperthyroidism and ophthalmopathy. Study observations and caveats: Also found in blood were most expanded thyroid clonotypes above 0.001.

Hyperthyroidism patients were newly diagnosed, had disease duration under 2 months, and were aged 18 to 65 years. Germline V lookup: CDR1 WSHSY, CDR2 SAAADI. Trimming shortened V by 4 bases and J by 1 base, and 10 bases separated the two germline ends. CDR3 length: 14 amino acids. This clonotype has ten or more counts. Its antigen is not identified. Amplified regions were TCR beta CDR3 sequences from RNA transcripts. HTBI primers were employed in a first-round RT-PCR of the TCR CDR3. One entry per CDR3 protein, called by TCRdb with MiXCR from the multiplex PCR reads. The sample holds under 450,000 distinct CDR3 sequences, roughly 14% seen once.

The source is a man aged 25-40 years with Graves' hyperthyroidism that later progressed to Graves' ophthalmopathy. The chain employs TRBV10-2 and TRBJ1-1; D not certain. The specimen was blood. This CDR3 reads CASSAIGENTEAFF. CDR3 bases: TGCGCCAGCAGTGCCATCGGGGAGAACACTGAAGCTTTCTTT.